What follows are 12 T cell receptor beta chains derived from one specimen sequenced in a study of T cell repertoires in cytomegalovirus infection (dated by TCRdb to between 2018 and 2020). The treatment or condition tag for this specimen amounts to: in vitro stimulation with specific CMV peptide epitopes to enrich CMV-specific T cells. Their target antigens are unknown. The instrument given in TCRdb is Illumina HiSeq 1500. TCRdb itself trimmed the public reads at Q25 with fastp, ran MiXCR and retained productive beta chains. Each entry is one CDR3 protein sequence, shown with its most common DNA and genes. The sample table shows roughly 700,000 distinct CDR3 sequences, and roughly 33% are seen once. The leading ten clones occupy about 18% of the sample. The starting material was cultured PBMCs, obtained from culture after CMV antigen stimulation. These receptors all come from a human donor in good health (CMV status not recorded). Some clones in this sample may be carry-over from other donors' samples.

The genes are TRBV7-2 and TRBJ2-1, with D perhaps matching TRBD1 (6 bases). Germline V lookup: CDR1 SGHTA, CDR2 FQGNSA. V was trimmed by 5 bases and J by 0 bases, leaving 14 bases between them. The CDR3 spans 16 residues. CDR3 coding DNA: TGTGCCAGCAGCATCAACAGGGCTTCCTCCTACAATGAGCAGTTCTTC. Translation: CASSINRASSYNEQFF.

This clonotype was found once. This chain uses TRBV5-4 with TRBJ1-1; 10 positions match TRBD1. The germline gives CDR1 SGHNT, CDR2 YYREEE (reference sequence). This CDR3 spans 17 amino acids. Trimming cost V 4 bases and J 4 bases; bases outside gene matches: 13. The CDR3, as DNA: TGTGCCAGCAGCCCTACAATGGGACAGGGGAGAGCCACTGAAGCTTTCTTT. It specifies CASSPTMGQGRATEAFF.

The V and J genes are TRBV6-1 and TRBJ2-2; a possible D gene is TRBD1 (6 bases). Germline V gene lookup returns CDR1 MNHNS and CDR2 SASEGT. Trimming stripped 2 bases from V and 1 base from J, with 14 bases between. The CDR3 has 17 residues. Here the CDR3 DNA reads TGTGCCAGCAGTGAACTCGGGCAGGGGAGGAACACCGGGGAGCTGTTTTTT. Protein product: CASSELGQGRNTGELFF.

The chain links TRBV28 to TRBJ2-3; no reliable D call. Germline CDR1 MDHEN, CDR2 SYDVKM. There are 15 residues in the CDR3. Trimming cost V 1 base and J 2 bases, with 10 bases left between them. The CDR3 region has the DNA TGTGCCAGCAGTTTATTATGGGGTACCACAGATACGCAGTATTTT. Encoded protein: CASSLLWGTTDTQYF.

This clonotype came up many times. The chain links TRBV7-2 to TRBJ1-4, with 8 bases that match TRBD1. Germline V gives CDR1 SGHTA, CDR2 FQGNSA. This CDR3 has 14 amino acids. Losses at the gene ends were 5 bases for V and 8 bases for J; bases not matched to a gene: 7. The CDR3 coding sequence is TGTGCCAGCAGCCCAGGGGGCGTGGGGGAAAAACTGTTTTTT. It specifies CASSPGGVGEKLFF.

The rearrangement links TRBV6-1 to TRBJ2-1, with D unclear. This CDR3 is 12 amino acids long. V dropped 3 bases and J dropped 8 bases, with 8 bases sitting between them. From germline, CDR1 is MNHNS and CDR2 SASEGT. CDR3 in DNA: TGTGCCAGCAGTGATTTGATCGATGAGCAGTTCTTC. Protein product: CASSDLIDEQFF.

This clonotype has more than one count but fewer than ten. This rearrangement joins TRBV7-9 to TRBJ2-5, with TRBD2 matching over 8 bases. CDR1 SEHNR and CDR2 FQNEAQ come from the germline V gene (reference sequence). V trimming: 6 bases; J trimming: 5 bases; junction bases outside the gene matches: 17. The CDR3 loop spans 17 amino acids. The CDR3 nucleotides are TGTGCCAGCAGTTCTCCCAGCGGGAGAGGATTGTCGGAGACCCAGTACTTC. It encodes CASSSPSGRGLSETQYF.

The J gene is TRBJ2-2, the V gene TRBV12-3 or TRBV12-4; 7 bases agree with TRBD2. V lost 4 bases to trimming and J lost 1 base; unmatched junction nucleotides: 6. The CDR3 contains 16 residues. CDR3 residues: CASSYRAGVNTGELFF. The CDR3 bases are TGTGCCAGCAGTTATCGCGCGGGAGTGAACACCGGGGAGCTGTTTTTT.

This chain connects TRBV29-1 to TRBJ2-7; a possible D gene is TRBD1 (6 bases). Looked up from germline, CDR1 is SQVTM and CDR2 is ANQGSEA. Trimming took off 5 bases at V and 5 bases at J, with 10 bases between the two ends. This CDR3 contains 11 residues. The CDR3 here is CSVSYRDEQYF. In DNA, the CDR3 is TGCAGCGTTTCCTACAGGGACGAGCAGTACTTC.

The gene calls are TRBV28 and TRBJ1-4; a possible D gene is TRBD1 (5 bases). The V gene lost 4 bases and the J gene lost 0 bases, with 15 bases spanning the gap. CDR1 is MDHEN, CDR2 SYDVKM, per germline. There are 17 residues in the CDR3. The chain's CDR3 is CASSSNLGAATNEKLFF. CDR3 DNA sequence: TGTGCCAGCAGTTCAAATTTAGGGGCAGCAACTAATGAAAAACTGTTTTTT.

This clonotype appeared many times. This sequence joins TRBV7-8 and TRBJ1-5; TRBD1 aligns across 8 bases. The V and J ends lost 4 bases and 8 bases, in that order; junction bases with no gene match: 4. CDR3 length: 13 amino acids. CDR1 and CDR2 (germline): SGHVS, FQNEAQ. The CDR3 DNA sequence: TGTGCCAGCAGCTCGGACAGGGATAAGCCCCAGCATTTT. Its protein is CASSSDRDKPQHF. Looking up the rest from reference TRBV7-8 and TRBJ1-5 gives the full variable domain: GAGVSQSPRYKVAKRGQDVALRCDPISGHVSLFWYQQALGQGPEFLTYFQNEAQLDKSGLPSDRFFAERPEGSVSTLKIQRTQQEDSAVYLCASSSDRDKPQHFGDGTRLSIL.

J is TRBJ2-1 and V is TRBV11-2, with D unclear. V lost 3 bases and J 10 bases, leaving 13 bases between the germline ends. Germline V CDR1 and CDR2: SGHAT, FQNNGV. CDR3 size: 13 residues. The CDR3 DNA is TGTGCCAGCAGCTTGACATGGTTGATAGAGCAGTTCTTC. Its translation: CASSLTWLIEQFF.